The clone carrying this T cell receptor beta chain was observed once. Its antigen is as yet unknown. This sample is part of a study of PD-1 blockade in classical Hodgkin lymphoma. Study-level information: Each patient was given nivolumab 3 mg/kg through a vein every 2 weeks. Overall study results and limits: Repertoire differences lack defined causes, possibly disease activity or prior therapy. Researchers reported that CD4+ TCR diversity, though not CD8+, rose significantly by C4D1.

This CDR3 has 14 amino acids. CDR1 and CDR2 from the germline V gene are LNHDA and SQIVND (reference sequence). V was clipped by 3 bases and J by 1 base, with 9 bases between them. Profiled with immunoSEQ multiplex PCR; TCRdb holds only in-frame clones, not every one. The data hold 26,000 or so clones, with more than 60% observed a single time. Each of the patients experienced relapse following autologous stem cell transplantation, and their brentuximab vedotin exposure differed. Magnetic negative selection was used to purify CD4+ T cells from thawed PBMCs. This clonotype originated in a human donor with classical Hodgkin lymphoma. The chain uses TRBV19 and TRBJ1-2; D uncertain. The sequencing used CD4+ T cells from blood, collected at baseline. CDR3 nucleotides: TGTGCCAGTAGTATTTTTCCGGATAACTATGGCTACACCTTC. This translates into CASSIFPDNYGYTF. The full variable domain, in which reference TRBV19 and TRBJ1-2 provide the parts outside the CDR3, is DGGITQSPKYLFRKEGQNVTLSCEQNLNHDAMYWYRQDPGQGLRLIYYSQIVNDFQKGDIAEGYSVSREKKESFPLTVTSAQKNPTAFYLCASSIFPDNYGYTFGSGTRLTVV.